Each of the 28 T cell receptor beta chains below was sequenced from the same sample in a study of T cell clonality in common variable immunodeficiency. Clones were sequenced by immunoSEQ multiplex PCR, and TCRdb holds only the in-frame ones, with some missing. In total the sample includes about 42,000 clones, none of them seen once. Sequenced: peripheral blood mononuclear cells. The receptors here all came from a person aged 18 to 75 in good health.

This clone was seen ten or more times. Sequencing ends 3 residues short of the CDR3 end; the germline J gene provides the rest. The V call is TRBV5-1, the J call TRBJ2-1; 8 bases line up with TRBD2. Germline trimming cut 3 bases from V and 5 bases from J; bases unmatched to any gene: 10. Germline assignment: CDR1 SGHRS and CDR2 YFSETQ. The CDR3 spans 16 residues. The DNA read from the CDR3 is TGCGCCAGCAGCTCGCTCCAGGGACTAGGGGACAATGAG. Its protein product is CASSSLQGLGDNE. The whole CDR3 reads CASSSLQGLGDNEQFF.

This clone was seen many times. Read sequence stops 3 residues before the CDR3 end, and the germline J gene provides the missing end. The chain couples TRBV5-1 to TRBJ2-7; D may be TRBD1 (5 bases). Trimming took 0 bases from V and 4 from J, leaving 5 bases between them. The CDR3 has 12 amino acids. Per the germline V gene, CDR1 is SGHRS and CDR2 is YFSETQ. The CDR3 protein is CASSLEGYEQYF. The part of the CDR3 DNA that was read is TGCGCCAGCAGCTTGGAGGGGTACGAG.

For this clone: The read halts 3 residues ahead of the CDR3 end, with the missing end drawn from the germline J gene. The chain recombines TRBV5-1 with TRBJ2-3, with 11 bases identical to TRBD2. The CDR3 covers 16 residues. Germline V gives CDR1 SGHRS, CDR2 YFSETQ. The CDR3 region is CASTPLAGGPGETQYF. CDR3 DNA (partial): TGCGCCAGCACCCCATTAGCGGGGGGGCCAGGGGAGACG.

A remark on this clone: A much larger clone differs from this one at a single base, so this may be a read error. Coverage ceases 3 residues before the CDR3 finishes, and the germline J gene fills in the end. V and J are TRBV19 and TRBJ1-4, with 7 bases that match TRBD1. CDR3 size: 15 residues. Germline CDR1 and CDR2: LNHDA and SQIVND (reference sequence). The CDR3: CASSFRTGNNSPLFF. CDR3 DNA, as far as it was read: TGTGCCAGTAGTTTTCGGACAGGAAATAATTCACCA.

This clone occurred a few times. The observed sequence ends 3 residues before the CDR3 terminus, with the missing tail filled in from the germline J gene. The V gene is TRBV7-6, the J gene TRBJ1-6; perhaps TRBD1 as D (5 bases). CDR3 length equals 17 residues. CDR1 is SGHVS, CDR2 FNYEAQ, per germline. V gave up 5 bases and J gave up 4 bases, with 18 bases separating them. CDR3 residues: CASSPRQRELYNSPLHF. The covered CDR3 bases are TGTGCCAGCAGCCCCAGACAGCGGGAATTATATAATTCACCC.

There are many counts of this clone. The read falls 3 residues short of the CDR3 end, and the missing part is taken from the germline J gene. The chain couples TRBV14 to TRBJ1-2; 9 nucleotides agree with TRBD1. The CDR3 runs 16 residues. Germline V lookup: CDR1 SGHDN, CDR2 FVKESK. Germline trimming cut 6 bases from V and 1 base from J; bases unmatched to any gene: 9. Incomplete CDR3 DNA: TGTGCCAGCAGTCGTACCGGGACAGGGCTTAACTATGGC. Translating gives CASSRTGTGLNYG. The whole CDR3 protein reads CASSRTGTGLNYGYTF.

Notes on this clone: A much larger clone is a single base away; this may be a read error. The read ends 3 residues before the CDR3 terminus; that terminus is restored from the germline J gene. The chain recombines TRBV7-3 with TRBJ2-3; TRBD2 agrees at 7 bases. The CDR3 totals 13 residues. Germline V gene data show CDR1 as SGHTA and CDR2 as FQGTGA. The CDR3 bases that were read are TGTGCCAGCAGCTTAAGTGGGGGGGAGACG. This translates into CASSLSGGET. The full CDR3 sequence reads CASSLSGGETQYF.

The sample holds many counts of this clone. The CDR3 loop reads CASSIHRDSTYEQYF. Partial CDR3 DNA: TGTGCCAGCAGCATTCACAGGGATTCAACCTACGAG. The chain recombines TRBV7-8 with TRBJ2-7; D may be TRBD1 (6 bases). The read stops 3 residues short of the end of the CDR3; the missing end is completed from the germline J gene. The ends were cut back, 5 bases at V and 2 bases at J, with 16 bases in the middle. Germline V lookup: CDR1 SGHVS, CDR2 FQNEAQ. This CDR3 comprises 15 residues.

With regard to this clone: The missing CDR3 end, 3 residues past where the read stops, is filled in from the germline J gene. The chain couples TRBV2 to TRBJ2-2, with unresolved D. Germline CDR1 and CDR2: SNHLY and FYNNEI. The CDR3 spans 13 residues. Incomplete CDR3 DNA: TGTGCCAGCAGATTAGATAGTAATGAAAAG. Its protein product is CASRLDSNEK. The entire CDR3 protein reads CASRLDSNEKLFF.

This clone occurred many times. The read ends 3 residues before the CDR3 terminus; that terminus is restored from the germline J gene. V gene TRBV5-6 combines with J gene TRBJ1-2, with unresolved D. V was pared by 1 base and J by 4 bases, with 5 bases between. Germline values: CDR1 SGHDT, CDR2 YYEEEE. The CDR3 contains 12 residues. Incomplete CDR3 DNA: TGTGCCAGCAGCTTGCGCAGCTATGGC. This translates into CASSLRSYG. The whole CDR3 region reads CASSLRSYGYTF.

There are many counts of this clone. The CDR3 is cut off 3 residues early in the read; its end comes from the germline J gene. The chain combines TRBV29-1 with TRBJ2-7; 7 nucleotides match TRBD1. The V gene's germline CDR1 is SQVTM and CDR2 ANQGSEA. CDR3 length: 13 residues. The V segment lost 7 bases and the J segment 0 bases; nucleotides outside the gene matches: 6. CDR3 DNA (partial): TGCAGCGCGACAGGGATTTACTCCTACGAG. Translated, it gives CSATGIYSYE. The full CDR3 sequence reads CSATGIYSYEQYF.

This clone was seen at least ten times. The read finishes 3 residues shy of the CDR3 end, and the germline J gene is used to complete it. V and J are TRBV7-6 and TRBJ1-1, with D possibly being TRBD1 (6 bases). V gave up 5 bases and J gave up 4 bases, with 11 bases separating them. The CDR3 runs 13 residues. Germline assignment: CDR1 SGHVS and CDR2 FNYEAQ. Partial CDR3 DNA: TGTGCCAGCAGCCAAACAGGGACCACTGAA. Amino acid sequence: CASSQTGTTE. The full CDR3 protein is CASSQTGTTEAFF.

This clone was picked up many times. Sequencing ends 3 residues short of the CDR3 end; the germline J gene provides the rest. The chain employs TRBV5-4 and TRBJ1-1; possibly TRBD1 for D (6 bases). CDR3 length: 14 residues. Germline V lookup: CDR1 SGHNT, CDR2 YYREEE (reference sequence). Between the trimmed V and J ends, which lost 4 bases and 5 bases, there was a span of 15 bases. CDR3 DNA (partial): TGTGCCAGCAGCAGCTGGGGGCGCGGGACTGAA. Translating gives CASSSWGRGTE. From start to end, the CDR3 is CASSSWGRGTEAFF.

There are many counts of this clone. The read terminates 3 residues before the CDR3 end, so the remaining end is supplied by the germline J gene. V and J are TRBV7-2 and TRBJ2-3; D is unresolved. There are 15 residues in the CDR3. Germline assignment: CDR1 SGHTA and CDR2 FQGNSA. V was clipped by 2 bases and J by 0 bases, with 9 bases between them. The chain's CDR3 is CASSLRATSTDTQYF. CDR3 bases read: TGTGCCAGCAGCTTACGAGCGACTAGCACAGATACG.

This clone has a count of ten or more. The covered CDR3 bases are TGTGCCAGCAGTGAAATGCGGCCCAACACCGGGGAG. It yields the protein CASSEMRPNTGE. The entire CDR3 protein is CASSEMRPNTGELFF. The chain has TRBV2 and TRBJ2-2; D is unresolved. The read terminates 3 residues before the CDR3 end, so the remaining end is supplied by the germline J gene. The CDR3 runs to 15 residues. Trimming pared 2 bases from V and 2 bases from J, leaving 9 bases between. Germline V gene data show CDR1 as SNHLY and CDR2 as FYNNEI.

This clone was detected many times. This CDR3 reads CASRPGAGGGETQYF. CDR3 DNA, as far as it was read: TGCGCCAGCCGACCTGGGGCGGGAGGGGGAGAGACC. The chain recombines TRBV5-1 with TRBJ2-5; 9 bases are a match to TRBD2. The read stops 3 residues short of the end of the CDR3; the missing end is completed from the germline J gene. Germline V gene data show CDR1 as SGHRS and CDR2 as YFSETQ. The CDR3 totals 15 residues. The ends lost 7 bases at V and 4 bases at J; junction bases unmatched: 11.

In regard to this clone: The read halts 3 residues ahead of the CDR3 end, with the missing end drawn from the germline J gene. This chain joins TRBV7-3 and TRBJ2-3, with 9 bases lining up with TRBD1. Germline V gives CDR1 SGHTA, CDR2 FQGTGA. The length of the CDR3 is 22 residues. The CDR3 protein is CASSLNPRPETGGSISNQPQYF. The CDR3 DNA, read in part, is TGTGCCAGCAGCTTAAATCCAAGGCCCGAGACAGGGGGATCAATAAGCAATCAGCCG.

This clone was seen repeatedly, ten times or more. Read data end 3 residues before the CDR3 end; the end is taken from the germline J gene. The rearrangement uses TRBV11-2 and TRBJ2-1; maybe TRBD2 (5 bases). The CDR3 has 15 residues. The V gene lost 0 bases and the J gene lost 6 bases, with 12 bases spanning the gap. Per germline, CDR1 SGHAT and CDR2 FQNNGV. CDR3 sequence reads: CASSLDKGRGNEQFF. CDR3 bases read: TGTGCCAGCAGCTTAGATAAGGGCCGGGGCAATGAG.

This clone was recorded a few times. The read halts 3 residues ahead of the CDR3 end, with the missing end drawn from the germline J gene. V and J are TRBV11-2 and TRBJ2-2; D assignment may be TRBD1 or TRBD2 (5 bases each). CDR1 is SGHAT and CDR2 is FQNNGV in the germline V gene. The CDR3 runs 15 residues. V was pared by 1 base and J by 3 bases, with 9 bases between. Incomplete CDR3 DNA: TGTGCCAGCAGCTTAGGGCAGGGAGACACCGGGGAG. Translating gives CASSLGQGDTGE. The entire CDR3 is CASSLGQGDTGELFF.

This clone was seen only a few times. At one end the junction does not follow the germline gene, possibly because of a read error. The read ends 3 residues early relative to the CDR3; the germline J gene fills the gap. Other DNA variants within this sample encode the same CDR3. This chain joins TRBV2 and TRBJ2-7; a weak D match, TRBD1 (5 bases). The CDR3 runs to 14 residues. Germline V CDR1 and CDR2: SNHLY, FYNNEI. The CDR3 loop reads CASSPIRVADEQYF. CDR3 bases read: TGCGCCAGCAGTCCTATCAGGGTCGCCGACGAG.

This clone was counted at least ten times. The observed sequence ends 3 residues before the CDR3 terminus, with the missing tail filled in from the germline J gene. The chain has TRBV20-1 and TRBJ1-2, with D possibly matching TRBD1 (6 bases). The germline V gene has CDR1 DFQATT and CDR2 SNEGSKA (reference sequence). This CDR3 region has 13 residues. V dropped 3 bases and J dropped 6 bases, with 14 bases sitting between them. The CDR3 bases that were read are TGCAGTGCTAGTCCAGGGGCGCTGAATGGC. It translates to CSASPGALNG. The whole CDR3 sequence reads CSASPGALNGYTF.

In regard to this clone: The read comes to an end 3 residues before the CDR3 does, leaving the germline J gene to fill in the end. The gene calls are TRBV5-1 and TRBJ1-6; 8 bases map to TRBD1. The CDR3 consists of 16 residues. V trimming: 1 base; J trimming: 7 bases; junction bases outside the gene matches: 7. Germline assignment: CDR1 SGHRS and CDR2 YFSETQ. CDR3 DNA, as far as it was read: TGCGCCAGCAGCTTGCCGGGGACAGGTGACAATTCACCC. It is translated as CASSLPGTGDNSP. The CDR3, in full, reads CASSLPGTGDNSPLHF.

This clone was counted many times. Read sequence stops 3 residues before the CDR3 end, and the germline J gene provides the missing end. The chain combines TRBV7-6 with TRBJ2-5; tentative D call: TRBD1 (5 bases). This CDR3 is 13 amino acids long. Germline CDR1 reads SGHVS; CDR2 reads FNYEAQ. The V end lost 3 bases, the J end lost 2 bases, and 7 bases lay between the germline ends. The sequenced part of the CDR3 DNA is TGTGCCAGCAGCTTGGGGCAGCAAGAGACC. It codes for CASSLGQQET. The complete CDR3 protein is CASSLGQQETQYF. The complete variable domain, with remaining parts taken from reference TRBV7-6 and TRBJ2-5, reads GAGVSQSPRYKVTKRGQDVALRCDPISGHVSLYWYRQALGQGPEFLTYFNYEAQQDKSGLPNDRFSAERPEGSISTLTIQRTEQRDSAMYRCASSLGQQETQYFGPGTRLLVL.

Points on this clone: The CDR3 goes on 3 residues after the read ends, and that part is filled in from the germline J gene. This chain joins TRBV7-6 and TRBJ2-5; 10 nucleotides align to TRBD2. The CDR3 contains 15 residues. Per the germline V gene, CDR1 is SGHVS and CDR2 is FNYEAQ. V lost 4 bases to trimming and J lost 4 bases; unmatched junction nucleotides: 6. Incomplete CDR3 DNA: TGTGCCAGCAGCTCACCCAGCGGGGGGGTAGAGACC. This gives the protein CASSSPSGGVET. The full CDR3 sequence reads CASSSPSGGVETQYF.

This clone was seen at least ten times. From the germline J gene comes the end of the CDR3, since the read stops 3 residues before it. The chain recombines TRBV29-1 with TRBJ2-7; D is undetermined. The germline V gene has CDR1 SQVTM and CDR2 ANQGSEA. Trimming cost V 4 bases and J 0 bases, with 10 bases left between them. The CDR3 has 13 residues. The CDR3 DNA, read in part, is TGCAGCGTTGTAGGTAGACACTCCTACGAG. Protein product: CSVVGRHSYE. The entire CDR3 reads CSVVGRHSYEQYF.

This clone appeared many times. Read coverage stops 3 residues before the CDR3 terminus; the germline J gene supplies the remainder. The chain links TRBV11-3 to TRBJ2-3; TRBD2 matches 9 bases. Germline V lookup: CDR1 SGHNT, CDR2 YENEEA. Trimming cost V 5 bases and J 0 bases; bases outside gene matches: 3. This CDR3 is 15 amino acids long. The covered CDR3 bases are TGTGCCAGCAGCCTGCGGGGGGGAAGCACAGATACG. It translates to CASSLRGGSTDT. The full CDR3 protein is CASSLRGGSTDTQYF.

This clone showed up many times. The CDR3 goes on 3 residues after the read ends, and that part is filled in from the germline J gene. This chain uses TRBV20-1 with TRBJ1-5, with 8 bases that match TRBD1. Germline V CDR1 and CDR2: DFQATT, SNEGSKA (reference sequence). The CDR3 spans 15 residues. V lost 2 bases and J lost 1; bases outside the gene matches: 4. CDR3 sequence: CSARQGAGSNQPQHF. The CDR3 bases that were read are TGCAGTGCTAGACAGGGGGCGGGAAGCAATCAGCCC.

In the case of this clone: Coverage ceases 3 residues before the CDR3 finishes, and the germline J gene fills in the end. This rearrangement joins TRBV19 to TRBJ2-1; 7 positions agree with TRBD1. Trimming removed 6 bases from V and 8 bases from J; junction bases left unmatched: 7. The germline V gene encodes CDR1 LNHDA and CDR2 SQIVND (reference sequence). The length of the CDR3 is 13 residues. The CDR3 sequence is CASSNRGRDEQFF. The DNA read from the CDR3 is TGTGCCAGTAGCAACAGGGGTAGGGATGAG.